The 9 T cell receptor beta chains below come from one sample, sequenced in a study of OX40 agonist ivuxolimab in advanced cancers. The method was immunoSEQ multiplex PCR; TCRdb's version includes in-frame clones alone and lacks a portion of them. This table holds 75,000 to 100,000 clones, about 84% found once. The input for sequencing was CD4+ or CD8+ T cells sorted from blood, taken in a trial of the OX40 agonist ivuxolimab. These receptors came from an adult with an advanced solid tumor such as melanoma, head and neck, liver or kidney cancer.

This clone has only one observation. CDR3 in DNA: TGTGCCAGCAGCCCGGGGACAGGGAGCTGGGTCGGGGAGCTGTTTTTT. Translation gives CASSPGTGSWVGELFF. The V gene is TRBV11-3, the J gene TRBJ2-2; 9 positions match TRBD1. There are 16 residues in the CDR3. V was pared by 5 bases and J by 7 bases, with 11 bases of the junction left unmatched. Germline CDR1 reads SGHNT; CDR2 reads YENEEA.

In regard to this clone: The junction departs from germline at one end; a sequencing error may be responsible. This chain uses TRBV7-2 with TRBJ2-3; 11 nucleotides agree with TRBD2. Germline values: CDR1 SGHTA, CDR2 FQGNSA. The CDR3 length is 16 residues. The CDR3 DNA sequence: TGTGCCAGCAGCCCCCTAGCGGGGGGCTCCACATATACGCAGTATTTT. Its translation is CASSPLAGGSTYTQYF.

V and J are TRBV5-5 and TRBJ2-1; no definite D call. Trimming left V 0 bases short and J 5 bases short, with 6 bases between. CDR1 and CDR2 from the germline V gene are SGHKS and YYEKEE (reference sequence). There are 13 residues in the CDR3. The CDR3 reads CASSLGPDNEQFF. DNA for the CDR3: TGTGCCAGCAGCTTGGGGCCCGACAATGAGCAGTTCTTC.

The chain is built from TRBV7-8 and TRBJ2-7, with 11 bases identical to TRBD2. CDR1 is SGHVS, CDR2 FQNEAQ, per germline. This CDR3 has 17 amino acids. Trimming took 4 bases from V and 6 from J; bases not matched to a gene: 14. CDR3 region: CASSSQLAGVYFSEQYF. In nucleotides, the CDR3 is TGTGCCAGCAGCTCCCAACTAGCGGGAGTTTATTTCTCCGAGCAGTACTTC.

The V and J genes are TRBV11-2 and TRBJ2-4; D is unresolved. The CDR3 is 12 residues long. Germline CDR1 is SGHAT and CDR2 is FQNNGV. V lost 3 bases and J lost 3, with 3 bases in between. The CDR3 protein is CASSLGKNIQYF. The CDR3 nucleotides are TGTGCCAGCAGCTTGGGCAAAAACATTCAGTACTTC.

The V call is TRBV9, the J call TRBJ2-1; 10 positions match TRBD2. Germline loops: CDR1 SGDLS, CDR2 YYNGEE. Trimming took 3 bases from V and 6 from J; bases not matched to a gene: 6. The CDR3 runs to 15 residues. CDR3 region: CASSGSGGAFNEQFF. CDR3 sequence (DNA): TGTGCCAGCAGCGGGAGCGGGGGGGCCTTCAATGAGCAGTTCTTC. The whole variable domain, filled in from reference TRBV9 and TRBJ2-1, reads DSGVTQTPKHLITATGQRVTLRCSPRSGDLSVYWYQQSLDQGLQFLIQYYNGEERAKGNILERFSAQQFPDLHSELNLSSLELGDSALYFCASSGSGGAFNEQFFGPGTRLTVL.

This clone was found once. The CDR3 spells CASSSLAGAWDEQFF. The CDR3 coding sequence is TGTGCCAGCAGCTCACTAGCGGGGGCCTGGGATGAGCAGTTCTTC. The chain couples TRBV5-4 to TRBJ2-1, with 11 bases lining up with TRBD2. V was pared by 3 bases and J by 8 bases, with 7 bases of the junction left unmatched. Germline assignment: CDR1 SGHNT and CDR2 YYREEE (reference sequence). The CDR3 runs to 15 residues.

The gene calls are TRBV7-2 and TRBJ1-1; no clear D gene. CDR1 SGHTA and CDR2 FQGNSA come from the germline V gene. V was pared by 5 bases and J by 6 bases, with 19 bases between. The CDR3 is made up of 15 amino acids. The CDR3 reads CASSLLGRVSAEAFF. DNA of the CDR3: TGTGCCAGCAGCCTACTAGGCCGTGTCTCAGCTGAAGCTTTCTTT.

This chain joins TRBV7-2 and TRBJ1-4; 9 bases line up with TRBD1. Per germline, CDR1 SGHTA and CDR2 FQGNSA. The CDR3 has 14 residues. The ends lost 5 bases at V and 5 bases at J; junction bases unmatched: 3. The CDR3 sequence: CASSPDRGNEKLFF. The DNA of the CDR3 is TGTGCCAGCAGCCCGGACAGGGGCAATGAAAAACTGTTTTTT.